This T cell receptor (beta chain) was retrieved from a study of T-cell memory formation after mild COVID-19. The wider study: Each donor largely had its own TCR clusters. Regarding the study as a whole: Detection of some responders pre-infection suggested pre-existing cross-reactive memory T cells participated. Contracting clones localized mainly to CM and EM when CD4+ and mainly to EMRA when CD8+.

Comment on this clonotype: Its specificity is not known. Germline and junction disagree at one end, which may indicate a read error.

The germline V gene has CDR1 SGHRS and CDR2 YFSETQ. There are 14 residues in the CDR3. 5'RACE with constant-segment primers built TCRalpha and TCRbeta cDNA libraries with UMIs. A single record per CDR3 protein comes from TCRdb applying MiXCR to the 5' RACE reads. Among approximately 290,000 distinct CDR3 sequences listed, around 19% were seen once. This chain links TRBV5-1 with TRBJ2-5; D not certain. The material sequenced was PBMCs or a T cell subset sorted from them (not recorded which). This clonotype originated in a man younger than 35 who had mild COVID-19 (a few samples of this study predate the infection). Cell type and time point are not known. DNA for the CDR3: TGCGCCAGCAGATTGGGGATCAGTCAAGAGACCCAGTACTTC. It translates to CASRLGISQETQYF.